This T cell receptor beta chain stems from a study of blood T cell repertoires in COVID-19. Study-wide background: COVID-19 samples from acute and convalescent phases originated in the United States, Italy and Spain. The analysed material was cDNA or gDNA that came from T cells, B-cell-depleted T cells, or PBMCs.

Methods used by the authors: Estimation of nucleated cell counts was performed using reference gene primer amplification. The protocol was immunoSEQ multiplex PCR, while the TCRdb copy is restricted to in-frame clones and leaves out a portion. V and J calls and clone size are as listed in that table; D and trimming were resolved from the DNA. Among about 120,000 clones, approximately 90% were seen once, and the ten largest hold roughly 1.2%. The material sequenced was peripheral blood. The sequence was obtained from a woman older than 75 with acute or convalescent COVID-19.

The CDR3 loop is CASSRRAGGRTVGYF. CDR3 nucleotide sequence: TGTGCCAGCAGTCGCCGAGCGGGGGGGCGCACGGTAGGGTATTTT. The chain recombines TRBV6-5 with TRBJ2-3; 10 positions match TRBD2. V trimming: 5 bases; J trimming: 14 bases; junction bases outside the gene matches: 16. The CDR3 consists of 15 residues. Germline loops: CDR1 MNHEY, CDR2 SVGAGI.